The T cell receptor beta chain described here comes from a study of type 1 regulatory T cells. Background on the study: An in vitro protocol generated T-allo10, a Tr1-enriched, alloantigen-specific CD4 T cell product.

The sample holds a few counts of this clonotype. Its antigen remains unidentified. The length of the CDR3 is 14 residues. Trimming removed 4 bases at V and 4 bases at J, with 13 bases between. TCRdb reanalysed the reads using MiXCR and keeps one entry per CDR3 protein. The sample lists about 23,000 distinct CDR3 sequences, roughly half seen once, with around 5% in the top ten. This receptor was identified in a human donor in good health. The sequenced sample consisted of cultured T cells, either the whole culture or a sorted T cell fraction (not recorded which). V and J are TRBV12-3 or TRBV12-4 and TRBJ1-1; a weak D match, TRBD1 (6 bases). Here the CDR3 reads CASSYRGGGTEAFF. In DNA form, the CDR3 reads TGTGCCAGCAGTTATAGGGGGGGGGGCACTGAAGCTTTCTTT.